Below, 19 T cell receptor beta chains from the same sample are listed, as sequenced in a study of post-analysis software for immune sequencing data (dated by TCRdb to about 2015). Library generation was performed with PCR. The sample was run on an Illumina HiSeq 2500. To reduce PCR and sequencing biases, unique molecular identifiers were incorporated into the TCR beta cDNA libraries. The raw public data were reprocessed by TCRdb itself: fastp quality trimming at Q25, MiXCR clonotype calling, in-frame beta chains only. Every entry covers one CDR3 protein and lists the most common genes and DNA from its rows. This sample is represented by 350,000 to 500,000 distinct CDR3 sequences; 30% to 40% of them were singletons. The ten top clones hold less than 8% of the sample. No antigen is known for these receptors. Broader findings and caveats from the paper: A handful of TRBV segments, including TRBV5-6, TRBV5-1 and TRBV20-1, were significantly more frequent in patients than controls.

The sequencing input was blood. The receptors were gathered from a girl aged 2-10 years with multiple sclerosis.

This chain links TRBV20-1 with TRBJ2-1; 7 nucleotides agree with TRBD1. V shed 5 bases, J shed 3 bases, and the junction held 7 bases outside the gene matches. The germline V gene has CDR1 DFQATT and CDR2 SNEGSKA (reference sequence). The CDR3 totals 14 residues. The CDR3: CSARRTGHYNEQFF. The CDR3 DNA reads TGCAGTGCTCGCCGGACAGGCCACTACAATGAGCAGTTCTTC.

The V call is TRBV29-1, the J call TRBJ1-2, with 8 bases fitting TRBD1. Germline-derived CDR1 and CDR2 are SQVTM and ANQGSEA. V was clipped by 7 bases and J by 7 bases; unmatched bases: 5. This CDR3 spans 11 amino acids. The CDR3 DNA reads TGCAGCGGCGGACAGGGTGGTGGCTACACCTTC. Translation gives CSGGQGGGYTF.

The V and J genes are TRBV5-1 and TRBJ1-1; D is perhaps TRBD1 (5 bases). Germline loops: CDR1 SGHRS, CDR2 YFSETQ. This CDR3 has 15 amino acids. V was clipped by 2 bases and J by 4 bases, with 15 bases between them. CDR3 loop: CASSFRFTRVTEAFF. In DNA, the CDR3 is TGCGCCAGCAGCTTTAGGTTTACCAGGGTCACTGAAGCTTTCTTT.

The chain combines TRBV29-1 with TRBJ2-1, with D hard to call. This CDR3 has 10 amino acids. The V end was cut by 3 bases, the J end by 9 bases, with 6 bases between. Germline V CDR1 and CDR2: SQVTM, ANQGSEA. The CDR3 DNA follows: TGCAGCGTTGAGTGGGTTGAGCAGTTCTTC. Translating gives CSVEWVEQFF.

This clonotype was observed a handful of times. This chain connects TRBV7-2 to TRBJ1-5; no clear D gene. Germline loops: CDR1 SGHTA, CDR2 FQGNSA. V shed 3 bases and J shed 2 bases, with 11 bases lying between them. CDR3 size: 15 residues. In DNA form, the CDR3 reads TGTGCCAGCAGCTTGTCCCCCACCGGCAATCAGCCCCAGCATTTT. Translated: CASSLSPTGNQPQHF.

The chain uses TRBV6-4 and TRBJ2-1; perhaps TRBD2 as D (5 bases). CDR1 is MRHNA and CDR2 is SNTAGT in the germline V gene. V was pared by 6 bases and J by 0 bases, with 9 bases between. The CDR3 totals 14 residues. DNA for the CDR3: TGTGCCAGCAGCGCCGCGGGCTCCTACAATGAGCAGTTCTTC. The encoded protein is CASSAAGSYNEQFF.

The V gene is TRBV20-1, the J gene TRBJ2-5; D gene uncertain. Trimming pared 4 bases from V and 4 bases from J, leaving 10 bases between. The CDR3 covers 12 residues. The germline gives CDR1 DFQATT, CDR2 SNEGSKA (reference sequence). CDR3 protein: CSAIPALETQYF. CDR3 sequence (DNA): TGCAGTGCTATCCCGGCGCTAGAGACCCAGTACTTC.

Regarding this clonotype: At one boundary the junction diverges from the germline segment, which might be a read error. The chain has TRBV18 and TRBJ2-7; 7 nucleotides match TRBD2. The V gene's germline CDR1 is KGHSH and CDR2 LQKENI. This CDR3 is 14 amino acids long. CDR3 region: CANSPGLRENEQYF. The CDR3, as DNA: TGTGCCAACTCACCAGGGTTGCGGGAGAACGAGCAGTACTTC.

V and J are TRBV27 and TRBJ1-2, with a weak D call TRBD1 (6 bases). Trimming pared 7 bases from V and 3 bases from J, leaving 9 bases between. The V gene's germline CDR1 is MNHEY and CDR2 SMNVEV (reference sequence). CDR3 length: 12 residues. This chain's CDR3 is CASKGEDYGYTF. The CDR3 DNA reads TGTGCCAGCAAGGGGGAAGACTATGGCTACACCTTC.

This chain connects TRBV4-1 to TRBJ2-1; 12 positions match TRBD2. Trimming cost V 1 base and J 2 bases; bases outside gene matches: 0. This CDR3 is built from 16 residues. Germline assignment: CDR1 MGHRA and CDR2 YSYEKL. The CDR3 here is CASSQGTSGTYNEQFF. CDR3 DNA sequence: TGCGCCAGCAGCCAAGGGACTAGCGGGACCTACAATGAGCAGTTCTTC.

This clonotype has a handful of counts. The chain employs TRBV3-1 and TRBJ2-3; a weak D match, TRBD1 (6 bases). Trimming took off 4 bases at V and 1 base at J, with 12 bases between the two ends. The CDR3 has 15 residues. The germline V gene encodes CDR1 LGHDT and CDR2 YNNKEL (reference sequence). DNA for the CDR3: TGTGCCAGCAGCCTCGGACAGATAGGCACAGATACGCAGTATTTT. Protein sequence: CASSLGQIGTDTQYF.

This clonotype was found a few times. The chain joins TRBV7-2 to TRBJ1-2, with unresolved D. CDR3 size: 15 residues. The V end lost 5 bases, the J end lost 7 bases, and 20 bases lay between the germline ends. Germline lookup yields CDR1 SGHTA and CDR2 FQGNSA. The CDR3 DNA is TGTGCCAGCAGCCTGTGGACGGACCTACGGGGTGGCTACACCTTC. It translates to CASSLWTDLRGGYTF.

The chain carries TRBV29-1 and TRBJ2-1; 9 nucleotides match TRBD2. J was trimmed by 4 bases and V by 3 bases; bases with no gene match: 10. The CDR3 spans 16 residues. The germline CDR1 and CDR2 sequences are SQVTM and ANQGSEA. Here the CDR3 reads CSVESSGETTYNEQFF. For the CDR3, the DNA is TGCAGCGTTGAGTCTAGCGGGGAGACTACTTACAATGAGCAGTTCTTC.

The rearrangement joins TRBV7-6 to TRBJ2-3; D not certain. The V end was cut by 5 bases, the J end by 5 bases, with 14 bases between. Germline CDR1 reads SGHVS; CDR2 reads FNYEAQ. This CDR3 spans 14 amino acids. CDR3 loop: CASSLNPQQDTQYF. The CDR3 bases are TGTGCCAGCAGCCTGAACCCCCAGCAAGATACGCAGTATTTT. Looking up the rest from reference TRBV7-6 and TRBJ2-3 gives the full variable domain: GAGVSQSPRYKVTKRGQDVALRCDPISGHVSLYWYRQALGQGPEFLTYFNYEAQQDKSGLPNDRFSAERPEGSISTLTIQRTEQRDSAMYRCASSLNPQQDTQYFGPGTRLTVL.

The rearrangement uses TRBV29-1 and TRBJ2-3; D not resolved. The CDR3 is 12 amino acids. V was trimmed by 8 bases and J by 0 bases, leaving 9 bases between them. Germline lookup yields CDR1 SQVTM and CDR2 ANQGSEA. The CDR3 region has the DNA TGCAGCCCGATCGCTAGCACAGATACGCAGTATTTT. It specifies CSPIASTDTQYF.

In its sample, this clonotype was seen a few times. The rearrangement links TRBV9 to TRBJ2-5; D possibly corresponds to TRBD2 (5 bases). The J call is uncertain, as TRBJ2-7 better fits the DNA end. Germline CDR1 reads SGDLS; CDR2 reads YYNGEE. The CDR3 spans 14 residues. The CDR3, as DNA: TGTGCCAGCAGCGAGGAGGATATCAACGACGAGCAGTACTTC. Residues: CASSEEDINDEQYF.

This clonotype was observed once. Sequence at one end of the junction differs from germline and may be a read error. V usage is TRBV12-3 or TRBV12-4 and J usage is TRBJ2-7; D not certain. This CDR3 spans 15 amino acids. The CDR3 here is CASSLSGRSSYEQYF. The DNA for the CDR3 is TGTGCAAGCAGTTTGTCGGGCCGGAGCTCCTACGAGCAGTACTTC.

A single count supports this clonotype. The CDR3 here is CASRTRGVPDYTF. CDR3 coding DNA: TGTGCCAGCAGAACAAGAGGGGTGCCGGACTACACCTTC. The chain uses TRBV6-6 and TRBJ1-2, with D possibly TRBD1 on 5 matching bases. V lost 6 bases, J lost 10 bases, and 18 bases lay in between. Germline lookup yields CDR1 MNHNY and CDR2 SVGAGI (reference sequence). The length of the CDR3 is 13 residues.

The CDR3 reads CASSPHQHKNTDTQYF. The CDR3 coding sequence is TGTGCCAGCAGTCCCCACCAACATAAGAACACAGATACGCAGTATTTT. The V and J genes are TRBV6-6 and TRBJ2-3; D is undetermined. This CDR3 has 16 amino acids. V was trimmed by 5 bases and J by 2 bases, leaving 17 bases between them. The germline V gene has CDR1 MNHNY and CDR2 SVGAGI (reference sequence).